These T cell receptor beta chains were read from a single sample in a study of blood T cell repertoires in COVID-19. The assay was immunoSEQ multiplex PCR, and TCRdb's table has in-frame clones only and misses some. The sample consists of about 380,000 clones, about 85% of them appearing once. Sequencing was performed on peripheral blood. All receptors come from a woman between 18 and 29 years old with acute or convalescent COVID-19. Both conserved end residues are part of each CDR3. A D gene is named only where the DNA matches it firmly. Not every row has a clone size; where given, it reads once, few, many or a size class.

j_gene: TRBJ2-3; abundance: .; d_gene: TRBD2; v_gene: TRBV5-4; CDR3nt: TGTGCCAGCAGCTTGGAAGCGGGAGGATATACGCAGTATTTT; CDR3aa: CASSLEAGGYTQYF
j_gene: TRBJ2-7; abundance: .; d_gene: TRBD1; v_gene: TRBV7-9; CDR3nt: TGTGCCAGCAGCCGCGGGACAGGGTCTCGCTACGAGCAGTACTTC; CDR3aa: CASSRGTGSRYEQYF
j_gene: TRBJ2-2; abundance: .; d_gene: TRBD2; v_gene: TRBV5-1; CDR3nt: TGCGCCAGCAGCTTGCCTAGCGGGGACACCGGGGAGCTGTTTTTT; CDR3aa: CASSLPSGDTGELFF
j_gene: TRBJ1-6; abundance: .; d_gene: .; v_gene: TRBV3-1/TRBV3-2; CDR3nt: TGTGCCAGCAGCCAAGCAATGGACAGATATAATTCACCCCTCCACTTT; CDR3aa: CASSQAMDRYNSPLHF
j_gene: TRBJ2-7; abundance: few; d_gene: TRBD1; v_gene: TRBV5-1; CDR3nt: TGCGCCAGCAGCTTGGTATCGGGACAGGGGGCCTACGAGCAGTACTTC; CDR3aa: CASSLVSGQGAYEQYF
j_gene: TRBJ1-5; abundance: .; d_gene: TRBD1; v_gene: TRBV2; CDR3nt: TGTGCCAGCAGCGAAACAGGGGGAGGGCAGCCCCAGCATTTT; CDR3aa: CASSETGGGQPQHF
j_gene: TRBJ2-5; abundance: .; d_gene: .; v_gene: TRBV6-5; CDR3nt: TGTGCCAGCAGTCGCTATAGGGGCTTGGGGGAGACCCAGTACTTC; CDR3aa: CASSRYRGLGETQYF
j_gene: TRBJ1-2; abundance: .; d_gene: .; v_gene: TRBV29-1; CDR3nt: TGCAGCGTTGAAGGGGGGCCTAACTATGGCTACACCTTC; CDR3aa: CSVEGGPNYGYTF
j_gene: TRBJ1-3; abundance: .; d_gene: TRBD1; v_gene: TRBV4-1; CDR3nt: TGCGCCAGCAGCCATGTACACCGGGACAGTAGGAGCTCTGGAAACACCATATATTTT; CDR3aa: CASSHVHRDSRSSGNTIYF
j_gene: TRBJ1-1; abundance: .; d_gene: .; v_gene: TRBV27; CDR3nt: TGTGCCAGCAGTACAGGACCTACTAACACTGAAGCTTTCTTT; CDR3aa: CASSTGPTNTEAFF
j_gene: TRBJ2-1; abundance: .; d_gene: TRBD2; v_gene: TRBV5-1; CDR3nt: TGCGCCAGCAGCGTCGGACTAGCGGGAGATTCGAATGAGCAGTTCTTC; CDR3aa: CASSVGLAGDSNEQFF
j_gene: TRBJ1-2; abundance: few; d_gene: .; v_gene: TRBV28; CDR3nt: TGTGCCAGCAGTTCGAAAGGGGCGGGGATCTTCTATGGCTACACCTTC; CDR3aa: CASSSKGAGIFYGYTF
j_gene: TRBJ2-7; abundance: many; d_gene: TRBD1; v_gene: TRBV15; CDR3nt: TGTGCCACCAGCAGAGATCATGGGACAGGAACCTACGAGCAGTACTTC; CDR3aa: CATSRDHGTGTYEQYF
j_gene: TRBJ2-7; abundance: .; d_gene: .; v_gene: TRBV28; CDR3nt: TGTGCCAGCAGTTACAGCACCTACGAGCAGTACTTC; CDR3aa: CASSYSTYEQYF
j_gene: TRBJ2-1; abundance: .; d_gene: .; v_gene: TRBV12-3/TRBV12-4; CDR3nt: TGTGCCAGCACGGGACAAAACAATGAGCAGTTCTTC; CDR3aa: CASTGQNNEQFF
j_gene: TRBJ2-1; abundance: .; d_gene: TRBD2; v_gene: TRBV7-9; CDR3nt: TGTGCCAGCAGCCCAAGAAGGACTGCGGGGGATGAGCAGTTCTTC; CDR3aa: CASSPRRTAGDEQFF
j_gene: TRBJ2-7; abundance: .; d_gene: TRBD1; v_gene: TRBV27; CDR3nt: TGTGCCAGCAGTTTGTTTTGGACAGGGGGAGGCTACGAGCAGTACTTC; CDR3aa: CASSLFWTGGGYEQYF
j_gene: TRBJ1-1; abundance: .; d_gene: TRBD1; v_gene: TRBV10-3; CDR3nt: TGTGCCATCAAAGGGGGCATGGGCACTGAAGCTTTCTTT; CDR3aa: CAIKGGMGTEAFF
j_gene: TRBJ2-7; abundance: .; d_gene: TRBD2; v_gene: TRBV5-1; CDR3nt: TGCGCCAGCAGCACGGGACTAGCGGGAGGGTTCGAGCAGTACTTC; CDR3aa: CASSTGLAGGFEQYF
j_gene: TRBJ2-5; abundance: .; d_gene: .; v_gene: TRBV7-9; CDR3nt: TGTGCCAGCAGCTTCCAGACTAGAATCCAAGAGACCCAGTACTTC; CDR3aa: CASSFQTRIQETQYF
j_gene: TRBJ1-6; abundance: .; d_gene: .; v_gene: TRBV27; CDR3nt: TGTGCCAGCAGACGACACTTCGGATCGGCAGGGTTCGAACCCCTCCACTTT; CDR3aa: CASRRHFGSAGFEPLHF
j_gene: TRBJ2-7; abundance: .; d_gene: .; v_gene: TRBV9; CDR3nt: TGTGCCAGCAGCGGGAGGGATAGCGGCGACTACGAGCAGTACTTC; CDR3aa: CASSGRDSGDYEQYF
j_gene: TRBJ2-7; abundance: .; d_gene: TRBD1; v_gene: TRBV28; CDR3nt: TGTGCCAGCGTGGGGGGACAGGTTTACTACGAGCAGTACTTC; CDR3aa: CASVGGQVYYEQYF
j_gene: TRBJ2-6; abundance: once; d_gene: .; v_gene: TRBV13; CDR3nt: TGTGCCAGCAGCTTATCCAGTGCTGGGGCCAACGTCCTGACTTTC; CDR3aa: CASSLSSAGANVLTF
j_gene: TRBJ2-7; abundance: few; d_gene: .; v_gene: TRBV2; CDR3nt: TGTGCCAGCAGGCAACTAGCTGTTCAGGACGAGCAGTACTTC; CDR3aa: CASRQLAVQDEQYF
j_gene: TRBJ1-1; abundance: .; d_gene: .; v_gene: TRBV9; CDR3nt: TGTGCCAGCAGTCCACAGGGAAAGTACACTGAAGCTTTCTTT; CDR3aa: CASSPQGKYTEAFF
j_gene: TRBJ2-2; abundance: once; d_gene: TRBD1; v_gene: TRBV11-1; CDR3nt: TGTGCCAGCAGCCGTGGACAGGGCTCCGGGGAGCTGTTTTTT; CDR3aa: CASSRGQGSGELFF